These T cell receptor beta chains were read from a single sample in a study of blood T cells in healthy people across ages. TCRdb passed the 5' RACE reads through MiXCR, listing each CDR3 protein once. The profile shows some 1.4 million distinct CDR3 sequences, roughly 40% of them singletons. Sequencing was done on a sample of blood. All receptors derive from a woman aged 18-30 years in good health. The CDR3 runs from the conserved cysteine through the conserved F or W.

TRBJ2-1 TRBV20-1 CSASAVGLAAHNEQFF
TRBJ1-1 TRBV7-8 CASSLEGDSWGVNTEAFF
TRBJ1-5 TRBV5-6 CASSLNVLRQGRPQHF
TRBJ2-3 TRBV2 CASLVASGSTDTQYF
TRBJ2-7 TRBV7-9 CASSLGAWGSTYEQYF
TRBJ2-1 TRBV10-3 CAISPGVGTGNEQFF
TRBJ2-1 TRBV6-5 CASSYSGASGFNEQFF
TRBJ2-7 TRBV7-9 CASSLDIYEQYF
TRBJ1-2 TRBV20-1 CSARVGQGANYGYTF
TRBJ2-1 TRBV24-1 CATSDSDSSEQFF
TRBJ2-1 TRBV20-1 CSAKGLDVYNEQFF
TRBJ2-1 TRBV28 CASSTKTPRKNNEQFF
TRBJ2-7 TRBV20-1 CSAPGRSSYEQYF
TRBJ1-4 TRBV4-1 CASSQVQGIGEKLFF
TRBJ1-2 TRBV29-1 CSVARGGNYGYTF
TRBJ1-5 TRBV21-1 CASSRQVLNQPQHF
NA TRBV20-1 CSARARAGVPGEQYF
TRBJ2-1 TRBV27 CASSPRGTSGGYNEQFF
TRBJ2-5 TRBV11-3 CASSSSAGGEQYF
TRBJ2-1 TRBV7-2 CASSLWLAGDKREQFF
TRBJ2-7 TRBV7-3 CASSPPTGGNSYEQYF